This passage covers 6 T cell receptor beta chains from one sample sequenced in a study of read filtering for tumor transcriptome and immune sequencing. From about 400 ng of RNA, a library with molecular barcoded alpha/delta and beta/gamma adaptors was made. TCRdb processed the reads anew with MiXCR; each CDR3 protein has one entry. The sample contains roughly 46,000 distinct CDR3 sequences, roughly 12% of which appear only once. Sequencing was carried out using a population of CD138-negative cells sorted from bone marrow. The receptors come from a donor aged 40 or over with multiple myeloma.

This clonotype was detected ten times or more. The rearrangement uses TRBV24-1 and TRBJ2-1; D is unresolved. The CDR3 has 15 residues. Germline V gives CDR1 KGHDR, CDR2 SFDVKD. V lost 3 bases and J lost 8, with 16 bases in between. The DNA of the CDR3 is TGTGCCACCAGTGATCCCGGATGGAGTAGAGATGAGCAGTTCTTC. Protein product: CATSDPGWSRDEQFF.

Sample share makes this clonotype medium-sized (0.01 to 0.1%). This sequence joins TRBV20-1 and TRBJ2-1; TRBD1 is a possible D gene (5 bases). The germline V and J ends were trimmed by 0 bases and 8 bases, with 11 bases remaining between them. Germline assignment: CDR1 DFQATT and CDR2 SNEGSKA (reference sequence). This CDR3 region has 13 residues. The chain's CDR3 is CSARDGARDEQFF. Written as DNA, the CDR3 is TGCAGTGCTAGAGATGGGGCCCGCGATGAGCAGTTCTTC.

CDR3 coding DNA: TGTGCCAGCAGTCCACTGACTAGCGGGAGAGGGAGTGGGCAGTACTTC. It specifies CASSPLTSGRGSGQYF. The V gene is TRBV27, the J gene TRBJ2-1; 12 positions match TRBD2. The J call may be incorrect, as the DNA end agrees better with TRBJ2-7. Germline loops: CDR1 MNHEY, CDR2 SMNVEV (reference sequence). CDR3 size: 16 residues.

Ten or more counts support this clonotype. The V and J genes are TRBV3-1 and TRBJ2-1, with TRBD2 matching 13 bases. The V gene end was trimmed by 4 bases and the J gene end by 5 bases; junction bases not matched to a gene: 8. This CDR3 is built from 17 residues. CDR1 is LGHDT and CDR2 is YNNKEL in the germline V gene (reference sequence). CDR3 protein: CASSLLTSGRGHNEQFF. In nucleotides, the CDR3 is TGTGCCAGCAGCCTTCTAACTAGCGGGAGGGGCCACAATGAGCAGTTCTTC.

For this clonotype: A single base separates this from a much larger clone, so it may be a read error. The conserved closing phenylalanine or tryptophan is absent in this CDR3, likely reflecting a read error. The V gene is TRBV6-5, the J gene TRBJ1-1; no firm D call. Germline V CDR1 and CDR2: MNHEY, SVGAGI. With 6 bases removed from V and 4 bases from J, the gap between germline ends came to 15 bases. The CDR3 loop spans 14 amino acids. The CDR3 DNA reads TGTGCCAGCAGGCTAGACACCTTGGGCACTGAAGCTTTCCTT. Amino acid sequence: CASRLDTLGTEAFL.

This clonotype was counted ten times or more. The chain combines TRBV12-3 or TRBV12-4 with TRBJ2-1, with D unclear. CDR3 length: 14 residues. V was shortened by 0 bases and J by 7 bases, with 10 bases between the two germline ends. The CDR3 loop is CASSLANPANEQFF. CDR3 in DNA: TGTGCCAGCAGTTTAGCCAACCCGGCGAATGAGCAGTTCTTC.